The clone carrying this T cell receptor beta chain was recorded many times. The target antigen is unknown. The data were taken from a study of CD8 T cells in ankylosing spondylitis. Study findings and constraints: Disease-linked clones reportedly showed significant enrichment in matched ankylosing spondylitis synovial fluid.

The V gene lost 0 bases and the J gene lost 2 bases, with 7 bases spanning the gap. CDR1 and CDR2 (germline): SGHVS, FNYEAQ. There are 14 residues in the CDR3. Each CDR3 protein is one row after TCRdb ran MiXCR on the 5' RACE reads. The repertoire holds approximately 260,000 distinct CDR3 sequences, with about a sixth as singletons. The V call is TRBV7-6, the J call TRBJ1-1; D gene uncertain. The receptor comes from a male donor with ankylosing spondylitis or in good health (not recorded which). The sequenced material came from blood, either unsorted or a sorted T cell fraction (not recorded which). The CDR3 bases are TGTGCCAGCAGCTTAGCAGAGTCAAACACTGAAGCTTTCTTT. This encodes CASSLAESNTEAFF.